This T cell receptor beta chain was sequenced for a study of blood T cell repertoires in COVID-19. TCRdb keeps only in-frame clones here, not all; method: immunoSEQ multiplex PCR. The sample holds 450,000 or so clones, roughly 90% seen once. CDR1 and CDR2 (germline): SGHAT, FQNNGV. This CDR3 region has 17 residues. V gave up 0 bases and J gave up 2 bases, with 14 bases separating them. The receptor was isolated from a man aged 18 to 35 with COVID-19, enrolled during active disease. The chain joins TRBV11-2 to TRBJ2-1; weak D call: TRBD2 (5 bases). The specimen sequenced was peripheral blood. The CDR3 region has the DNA TGTGCCAGCAGCTTAGAGCCGGGGATCAGCACCTACAATGAGCAGTTCTTC. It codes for CASSLEPGISTYNEQFF.